This TCR beta chain was sequenced for a study of post-analysis software for immune sequencing data. Study background: Courses of disease covered relapsing-remitting, secondary progressive and progressive-relapsing multiple sclerosis.

As concerns this clonotype: Its antigen remains unknown.

The CDR3 spans 15 residues. Trimming at V came to 5 bases and at J to 8 bases, leaving 9 bases not matched to a gene. Germline assignment: CDR1 SGHRS and CDR2 YFSETQ. Study-level points and caveats: The study found TRBV5-6, TRBV5-1 and TRBV20-1 among four to six TRBV segments more frequent in patients than controls. Significantly decreased normalized Chao1 diversity was recorded for multiple sclerosis patients relative to controls.

The library was made from cDNA and included unique molecular identifiers. In TCRdb, the PCR reads were re-called with MiXCR into one record per CDR3 protein. The data show 450,000 or so distinct CDR3 sequences, around 40% seen once. The clonotype was recovered from a girl aged 10 to 17 with multiple sclerosis. The V call is TRBV5-1, the J call TRBJ2-1; 11 bases are shared with TRBD2. Material: blood. The chain's CDR3 is CASRVLAGGIDEQFF. The CDR3 bases are TGCGCCAGCAGGGTCCTAGCGGGAGGAATAGATGAGCAGTTCTTC.